A single sample gave rise to the 18 T cell receptor beta chains below, sequenced in a study of blood T cell repertoires in COVID-19. This table comes from immunoSEQ multiplex PCR, and its TCRdb copy is limited to in-frame clones, with some not included. The table has 410,000 or so clones, approximately 89% seen once. The sample taken for sequencing was peripheral blood. The origin of the receptors is a woman in her thirties or forties with COVID-19, enrolled during active disease.

CDR3 in DNA: TGTGCCAGCAGCTCGCGACAGGGGGCGATTAGAGGCTACACCTTC. Residues: CASSSRQGAIRGYTF. V is TRBV5-8 and J is TRBJ1-2; 10 bases are shared with TRBD1. The CDR3 runs 15 residues. V lost 3 bases to trimming and J lost 8 bases; unmatched junction nucleotides: 10. Germline V lookup: CDR1 SGHTS, CDR2 YDEGEE.

This clone is a singleton in its sample. The chain is built from TRBV9 and TRBJ2-7; 16 nucleotides agree with TRBD2. The end of the DNA fits TRBJ2-1 better, so the J call may be wrong. The germline gives CDR1 SGDLS, CDR2 YYNGEE. The CDR3 loop spans 18 amino acids. CDR3 in amino acids: CASSASGTSGRENNEQFF. The CDR3 coding sequence is TGTGCCAGCAGCGCATCCGGGACTAGCGGGAGGGAGAACAATGAGCAGTTCTTC.

The chain links TRBV11-1 to TRBJ2-3, with D perhaps TRBD1 (6 bases). V was pared by 8 bases and J by 7 bases, with 16 bases between. This CDR3 has 13 residues. Germline V lookup: CDR1 SGHAT, CDR2 FQDESV (reference sequence). CDR3 in DNA: TGTGCCAGCTCAGTTATCAGGGGACATACGCAGTATTTT. Amino acid sequence: CASSVIRGHTQYF.

This chain links TRBV28 with TRBJ2-2; perhaps TRBD2 as D (5 bases). Germline values: CDR1 MDHEN, CDR2 SYDVKM. Trimming removed 1 base from V and 5 bases from J, with 11 bases in between. The CDR3 is made up of 15 amino acids. For the CDR3, the DNA is TGTGCCAGCAGTTTATACGAGGGATCGACCGGGGAGCTGTTTTTT. Its translation is CASSLYEGSTGELFF.

The rearrangement joins TRBV19 to TRBJ1-2; D possibly corresponds to TRBD1 (5 bases). CDR1 and CDR2 from the germline V gene are LNHDA and SQIVND (reference sequence). The CDR3 covers 16 residues. Trimming left V 5 bases short and J 2 bases short, with 18 bases between. CDR3 amino acids: CASSPQEPLWNYGYTF. Written as DNA, the CDR3 is TGTGCCAGTAGTCCACAGGAACCGCTGTGGAACTATGGCTACACCTTC.

The chain joins TRBV14 to TRBJ2-1; 8 positions match TRBD1. Germline V gene data show CDR1 as SGHDN and CDR2 as FVKESK. The V gene end was trimmed by 5 bases and the J gene end by 2 bases; junction bases not matched to a gene: 5. This CDR3 has 15 residues. The CDR3 nucleotides read TGTGCCAGCAGCTTGACAGGGGTAACCTACAATGAGCAGTTCTTC. Its protein is CASSLTGVTYNEQFF.

The chain couples TRBV6-5 to TRBJ1-1, with 7 bases matching TRBD1. The CDR3 covers 13 residues. With V trimmed by 6 bases and J by 1 base, 2 bases remained unmatched. CDR1 MNHEY and CDR2 SVGAGI come from the germline V gene. The CDR3 region has the DNA TGTGCCAGCAGCTGGGACAGGAACACTGAAGCTTTCTTT. This codes for CASSWDRNTEAFF.

The chain is built from TRBV2 and TRBJ1-1; perhaps TRBD1 as D (5 bases). CDR3 length: 13 residues. Germline assignment: CDR1 SNHLY and CDR2 FYNNEI. V was pared by 8 bases and J by 11 bases, with 21 bases between. The CDR3 sequence is CASATFGGDRAFF. The CDR3 DNA reads TGTGCCAGCGCAACCTTTGGAGGGGATAGGGCTTTCTTT.

CDR3 residues: CASSVGTGDEQYF. DNA for the CDR3: TGTGCCAGCAGCGTAGGGACTGGCGACGAGCAGTACTTC. J is TRBJ2-7 and V is TRBV9; possible D gene TRBD2, 5 bases. V was trimmed by 0 bases and J by 5 bases, leaving 9 bases between them. Germline V gene sequence: CDR1 SGDLS, CDR2 YYNGEE. This CDR3 has 13 amino acids.

V is TRBV6-4 and J is TRBJ1-1, with D unclear. V was trimmed by 2 bases and J by 4 bases, leaving 11 bases between them. Germline V lookup: CDR1 MRHNA, CDR2 SNTAGT. The CDR3 covers 14 residues. CDR3 DNA sequence: TGTGCCAGCAGTGACCCTCGCGGGGTCACTGAAGCTTTCTTT. It translates to CASSDPRGVTEAFF.

V usage is TRBV6-2 or TRBV6-3 and J usage is TRBJ2-7; 11 positions agree with TRBD1. The CDR3 runs 14 residues. J lost 2 bases, V lost 5 bases, and 2 bases had no gene match. The germline CDR1 and CDR2 sequences are MNHEY and SVGEGT. CDR3 in DNA: TGTGCCAGCAGTCAGGACAGGGGGCCCTACGAGCAGTACTTC. Translating gives CASSQDRGPYEQYF.

V and J are TRBV4-3 and TRBJ1-1; D possibly corresponds to TRBD1 (5 bases). V lost 4 bases to trimming and J lost 1 base, with 16 bases between them. The CDR3 has 16 amino acids. The germline V gene has CDR1 LGHNA and CDR2 YSLEER. CDR3 sequence: CASSPQTQGWNTEAFF. The CDR3 bases are TGCGCCAGCAGCCCACAAACTCAGGGATGGAACACTGAAGCTTTCTTT.

This clone was detected a few times. V gene TRBV7-2 combines with J gene TRBJ1-1; 11 positions agree with TRBD1. Trimming took 4 bases from V and 2 from J; bases not matched to a gene: 3. The germline V gene encodes CDR1 SGHTA and CDR2 FQGNSA. The CDR3 contains 15 residues. The CDR3 nucleotides are TGTGCCAGCAGCTGGACAGGGGGCGCAAACACTGAAGCTTTCTTT. Its protein is CASSWTGGANTEAFF. Variable domain in full (rest from reference TRBV7-2 and TRBJ1-1): GAGVSQSPSNKVTEKGKDVELRCDPISGHTALYWYRQSLGQGLEFLIYFQGNSAPDKSGLPSDRFSAERTGGSVSTLTIQRTQQEDSAVYLCASSWTGGANTEAFFGQGTRLTVV.

This sequence joins TRBV28 and TRBJ1-2; TRBD1 is a possible D gene (5 bases). Trimming shortened V by 5 bases and J by 3 bases, and 16 bases separated the two germline ends. CDR3 length: 15 amino acids. Germline CDR1 MDHEN, CDR2 SYDVKM. CDR3 in amino acids: CASSLGLFKDYGYTF. DNA of the CDR3: TGTGCCAGCAGTCTGGGACTTTTTAAGGACTATGGCTACACCTTC.

The chain employs TRBV4-1 and TRBJ1-2, with unresolved D. The V and J ends lost 4 bases and 8 bases respectively, with 17 bases between them. From germline, CDR1 is MGHRA and CDR2 YSYEKL. This CDR3 comprises 14 residues. This CDR3 is CASSPTEPIGGYTF. The CDR3 DNA sequence: TGCGCCAGCAGCCCCACGGAGCCTATTGGAGGCTACACCTTC.

The chain uses TRBV30 and TRBJ2-1, with 8 bases lining up with TRBD2. V lost 0 bases, J lost 6 bases, and 4 bases stayed unmatched. The germline V gene encodes CDR1 GTSNPN and CDR2 SVGIG (reference sequence). The CDR3 sequence is 14 residues long. CDR3 nucleotide sequence: TGTGCCTGGAGTGTCGGCGGGGGGAGCAATGAGCAGTTCTTC. Protein sequence: CAWSVGGGSNEQFF.

CDR3 nucleotide sequence: TGTGCCAGCAGTTACTCAGCGGGAGGGCCCTACGAGCAGTACTTC. This encodes CASSYSAGGPYEQYF. The J gene is TRBJ2-7, the V gene TRBV6-2 or TRBV6-3, with 10 positions matching TRBD2. This CDR3 spans 15 amino acids. J gave up 2 bases and V 0 bases, and 1 base lay outside the gene matches. Germline V gene data show CDR1 as MNHEY and CDR2 as SVGEGT.

This chain joins TRBV2 and TRBJ1-4; D gene unclear. The CDR3 covers 15 residues. The germline V and J ends were trimmed by 8 bases and 4 bases, with 17 bases remaining between them. Germline V gene sequence: CDR1 SNHLY, CDR2 FYNNEI. The CDR3 DNA reads as TGTGCCAGCTCCAAACGAGGGCTCGATAATGAAAAACTGTTTTTT. Translation: CASSKRGLDNEKLFF.